Listed below are T cell receptor beta chains from one sample, sequenced in a study of T cells after yellow fever vaccination. TCRdb fed the 5' RACE reads into MiXCR, producing one record per CDR3 protein. Here the sample spans 250,000 or so distinct CDR3 sequences, more than 3.5% being singletons. Here the sequenced sample was PBMCs, taken 15 days after the yellow fever booster vaccination. The receptors come from a man younger than 35 who received the YFV17D yellow fever vaccine. The CDR3 runs from the conserved cysteine through the conserved F or W. Each record gives: clone size, D gene, J gene, V gene, CDR3 DNA, CDR3 protein. A D gene is named only where the DNA matches it firmly. Clone size appears in some rows only: once, few, many, or a class for an expanded clone.

clone_size: many; d_call: NA; j_call: TRBJ2-7; v_call: TRBV20-1; cdr3_nt: TGCAGTGCTAGAGACCCGGTCGGCTCCTACGAGCAGTACTTC; cdr3_aa: CSARDPVGSYEQYF
clone_size: many; d_call: TRBD2; j_call: TRBJ2-1; v_call: TRBV4-1; cdr3_nt: TGCGCCAGCAGCCTATGGTCCGGGACTAGCGGTAACAATGAGCAGTTCTTC; cdr3_aa: CASSLWSGTSGNNEQFF
clone_size: many; d_call: TRBD1; j_call: TRBJ1-2; v_call: TRBV12-3/TRBV12-4; cdr3_nt: TGTGCCAGCAGCCGACAGGGACTAAACTATGGCTACACCTTC; cdr3_aa: CASSRQGLNYGYTF
clone_size: many; d_call: NA; j_call: TRBJ2-6; v_call: TRBV7-6; cdr3_nt: TGTGCCAGCAGCCCCGGACGTCGGGAATCTGGGGCCAACGTCCTGACTTTC; cdr3_aa: CASSPGRRESGANVLTF
clone_size: many; d_call: NA; j_call: TRBJ2-5; v_call: TRBV12-3/TRBV12-4; cdr3_nt: TGTGCCAGCAGTTTATACGCAAGGCCAGAGACCCAGTACTTC; cdr3_aa: CASSLYARPETQYF
clone_size: many; d_call: TRBD1; j_call: TRBJ2-3; v_call: TRBV6-1; cdr3_nt: TGTGCCAGCAGTTTCCGACAGGGGGCTAAAGATACGCAGTATTTT; cdr3_aa: CASSFRQGAKDTQYF
clone_size: many; d_call: NA; j_call: TRBJ2-4; v_call: TRBV5-6; cdr3_nt: TGTGCCAGCAGCTTGTCTTCGGGACCCCTTCAGTACTTC; cdr3_aa: CASSLSSGPLQYF
clone_size: many; d_call: NA; j_call: TRBJ2-5; v_call: TRBV5-6; cdr3_nt: TGTGCCAGCAGCTTGGGTGGAGGCTCCAAGGGGGAGACCCAGTACTTC; cdr3_aa: CASSLGGGSKGETQYF
clone_size: NA; d_call: NA; j_call: TRBJ2-2; v_call: TRBV12-3/TRBV12-4; cdr3_nt: TGTGCCAGCAGGAGGGGACGAGCGAACACCGGGGAGCTGTTTTTT; cdr3_aa: CASRRGRANTGELFF
clone_size: many; d_call: NA; j_call: TRBJ1-1; v_call: TRBV7-9; cdr3_nt: TGTGCCAGCAGCTTAGACCAGGGTGAAGCTTTCTTT; cdr3_aa: CASSLDQGEAFF
clone_size: many; d_call: NA; j_call: TRBJ1-1; v_call: TRBV4-3; cdr3_nt: TGCGCCAGCAGCCACCCCGGGACTCCGAACACTGAAGCTTTCTTT; cdr3_aa: CASSHPGTPNTEAFF
clone_size: NA; d_call: NA; j_call: TRBJ1-3; v_call: TRBV20-1; cdr3_nt: TGCAGTGCTAGGGACAGCCCGGGAAACACCATATATTTT; cdr3_aa: CSARDSPGNTIYF
clone_size: many; d_call: NA; j_call: TRBJ2-3; v_call: TRBV6-2/TRBV6-3; cdr3_nt: TGTGCCAGCAGCCACCCCCCAGCGCGGCCCGCAGATACGCAGTATTTT; cdr3_aa: CASSHPPARPADTQYF
clone_size: many; d_call: NA; j_call: TRBJ2-7; v_call: TRBV12-3/TRBV12-4; cdr3_nt: TGTGCCAGCAGGGGGGTTTCCTACGAGCAGTACTTC; cdr3_aa: CASRGVSYEQYF
clone_size: many; d_call: NA; j_call: TRBJ2-7; v_call: TRBV9; cdr3_nt: TGTGCCAGCAGCGTAAGGACAGACTCCTACGAGCAGTACTTC; cdr3_aa: CASSVRTDSYEQYF
clone_size: many; d_call: NA; j_call: TRBJ2-2; v_call: TRBV6-2/TRBV6-3; cdr3_nt: TGTGCCAGCACCTCCACCGGGGAGCTGTTTTTT; cdr3_aa: CASTSTGELFF
clone_size: many; d_call: TRBD1; j_call: TRBJ2-1; v_call: TRBV20-1; cdr3_nt: TGCAGTGCTAGAGATCAACAGGGGTCCTACAATGAGCAGTTCTTC; cdr3_aa: CSARDQQGSYNEQFF
clone_size: many; d_call: NA; j_call: TRBJ2-5; v_call: TRBV7-9; cdr3_nt: TGTGCCAGCAGCCGGACTAAAGAGACCCAGTACTTC; cdr3_aa: CASSRTKETQYF
clone_size: many; d_call: TRBD1; j_call: TRBJ1-6; v_call: TRBV7-9; cdr3_nt: TGTGCCAGCAGCCGGGCAGGGGGTCGGGATTCACCCCTCCACTTT; cdr3_aa: CASSRAGGRDSPLHF
clone_size: many; d_call: TRBD2; j_call: TRBJ2-1; v_call: TRBV7-3; cdr3_nt: TGTGCCAGCAGCCGGGGACTAGTAGGCGAGCAGTTCTTC; cdr3_aa: CASSRGLVGEQFF
clone_size: many; d_call: NA; j_call: TRBJ1-2; v_call: TRBV20-1; cdr3_nt: TGCAGTGCGGTTAGGATCTCCCATGGCTATGGCTACACCTTC; cdr3_aa: CSAVRISHGYGYTF
clone_size: once; d_call: TRBD2; j_call: TRBJ2-5; v_call: TRBV29-1; cdr3_nt: TGCAGCGTACCGACTAGCGGGGCAGAGACCCAGTACTTC; cdr3_aa: CSVPTSGAETQYF
clone_size: many; d_call: TRBD1; j_call: TRBJ2-3; v_call: TRBV4-3; cdr3_nt: TGCGCCAGCAGCCAAGGACAGGGCTACACAGATACGCAGTATTTT; cdr3_aa: CASSQGQGYTDTQYF
clone_size: NA; d_call: TRBD2; j_call: TRBJ2-1; v_call: TRBV4-2; cdr3_nt: TGTGCCAGCAGCCAAGATCCTGCGGGGGGCCTTCGCACGTACAATGAGCAGTTCTTC; cdr3_aa: CASSQDPAGGLRTYNEQFF
clone_size: many; d_call: TRBD2; j_call: TRBJ2-1; v_call: TRBV7-2; cdr3_nt: TGTGCCAGCAGCTTACAAGCGGGGGACAATGAGCAGTTCTTC; cdr3_aa: CASSLQAGDNEQFF
clone_size: many; d_call: NA; j_call: TRBJ2-1; v_call: TRBV9; cdr3_nt: TGTGCCAGCAGCGTCGAGGGTACCAATGAGCAGTTCTTC; cdr3_aa: CASSVEGTNEQFF
clone_size: many; d_call: TRBD2; j_call: TRBJ2-1; v_call: TRBV20-1; cdr3_nt: TGCAGTGCTAGGGATTTGACTAGCGGGTCGCGGCAGTTCTTC; cdr3_aa: CSARDLTSGSRQFF
clone_size: many; d_call: TRBD2; j_call: TRBJ2-2; v_call: TRBV12-3/TRBV12-4; cdr3_nt: TGTGCCAGCAGGCCAAGCGGGGTGACCGGGGAGCTGTTTTTT; cdr3_aa: CASRPSGVTGELFF
clone_size: many; d_call: NA; j_call: TRBJ2-2; v_call: TRBV20-1; cdr3_nt: TGCAGTGCTAGAGATATGGGGTCCGGGGAGCTGTTTTTT; cdr3_aa: CSARDMGSGELFF
clone_size: many; d_call: NA; j_call: TRBJ2-5; v_call: TRBV7-9; cdr3_nt: TGTGCCAGCAGCTTTTGGATCCCGGCGGAGCAAGAGACCCAGTACTTC; cdr3_aa: CASSFWIPAEQETQYF
clone_size: many; d_call: NA; j_call: TRBJ2-2; v_call: TRBV5-1; cdr3_nt: TGCGCCAGCAGCCTGGATCATATGGGGGCAGGGGAGCTGTTTTTT; cdr3_aa: CASSLDHMGAGELFF
clone_size: many; d_call: TRBD1; j_call: TRBJ2-5; v_call: TRBV4-3; cdr3_nt: TGCGCCAGCAGCCAGACAGGGTCCTCCGGGGAGACCCAGTACTTC; cdr3_aa: CASSQTGSSGETQYF
clone_size: many; d_call: NA; j_call: TRBJ2-2; v_call: TRBV12-5; cdr3_nt: TGTGCTAGTGCCCCGGGGAACACCGGGGAGCTGTTTTTT; cdr3_aa: CASAPGNTGELFF
clone_size: NA; d_call: TRBD2; j_call: TRBJ2-7; v_call: TRBV7-2; cdr3_nt: TGTGCCAGCAGTCGACTAGCGGGGGGTTACGAGCAGTACTTC; cdr3_aa: CASSRLAGGYEQYF
clone_size: many; d_call: NA; j_call: TRBJ1-1; v_call: TRBV5-6; cdr3_nt: TGTGCCAGCAGCTTGTGGGGAGGCAGCACTGAAGCTTTCTTT; cdr3_aa: CASSLWGGSTEAFF
clone_size: many; d_call: NA; j_call: TRBJ2-3; v_call: TRBV6-1; cdr3_nt: TGTGCCAGCTGTGAAGTGGTGGGGACATACCCCCCAGATACGCAGTATTTT; cdr3_aa: CASCEVVGTYPPDTQYF
clone_size: many; d_call: NA; j_call: TRBJ2-2; v_call: TRBV11-2; cdr3_nt: TGTGCCAGCAGCTCACAGGGTACTAACACCGGGGAGCTGTTTTTT; cdr3_aa: CASSSQGTNTGELFF